This TCR beta chain is drawn from a study of OX40 agonist ivuxolimab in advanced cancers. Overall study context: Dose-escalation cases comprised hepatocellular carcinoma, melanoma, renal cell or head and neck cancer.

J gave up 2 bases and V 0 bases, and 2 bases lay outside the gene matches. This CDR3 is built from 14 residues. Germline V gene sequence: CDR1 SGHDT, CDR2 YYEEEE. Individuals having autoimmune disease history or systemic immunosuppression were not enrolled. This table comes from immunoSEQ multiplex PCR, and its TCRdb copy is limited to in-frame clones, with some not included. Of fewer than 35,000 clones listed, around 81% are singletons. The TCR sequence derives from an adult with an advanced solid tumor such as melanoma, head and neck, liver or kidney cancer. The chain employs TRBV5-6 and TRBJ2-7, with 7 bases matching TRBD2. The specimen comprised CD4+ or CD8+ T cells sorted from blood, sampled in a trial of the OX40 agonist ivuxolimab. CDR3 in DNA: TGTGCCAGCAGCTTGGTTGGGACTACCTACGAGCAGTACTTC. Amino acid sequence: CASSLVGTTYEQYF.